These 21 T cell receptor beta chains originate from one sample sequenced in a study of beta chain features in type 1 diabetes. Expressed TCRB transcripts were sequenced because the isolated RNA had all been reverse transcribed beforehand. Measured with immunoSEQ multiplex PCR; TCRdb has only the in-frame clones, and not every one. The data contain approximately 140,000 clones, 6.9% of them singletons. Sequences were obtained from central memory CD4+ T cells from blood. These receptors were taken from a woman under 40 in good health.

This clone was seen only a few times. V usage is TRBV6-5 and J usage is TRBJ2-3; a weak D match, TRBD2 (6 bases). Germline CDR1 and CDR2: MNHEY and SVGAGI. CDR3 length: 16 residues. Trimming took 0 bases from V and 6 from J, leaving 16 bases between them. The CDR3 sequence: CASSYSGGASGDTQYF. CDR3 sequence (DNA): TGTGCCAGCAGTTACTCTGGCGGGGCGTCGGGCGATACGCAGTATTTT.

This clone turned up a few times. This sequence joins TRBV4-1 and TRBJ2-7, with 7 bases aligning to TRBD2. The CDR3 consists of 16 residues. Trimming removed 0 bases from V and 5 bases from J; junction bases left unmatched: 10. Germline V gene sequence: CDR1 MGHRA, CDR2 YSYEKL. CDR3 loop: CASSQDYPAGRNEQYF. In nucleotides, the CDR3 is TGCGCCAGCAGCCAAGATTACCCAGCGGGAAGGAACGAGCAGTACTTC.

The chain uses TRBV30 and TRBJ1-1; D unresolved. V lost 6 bases to trimming and J lost 0 bases, with 17 bases between them. Germline V CDR1 and CDR2: GTSNPN, SVGIG (reference sequence). The CDR3 length is 15 residues. The CDR3 region has the DNA TGTGCCTGTTCTCGTCCCACGGTCTTGAACACTGAAGCTTTCTTT. As protein: CACSRPTVLNTEAFF.

This clone was found a few times. The chain employs TRBV18 and TRBJ2-2; 7 bases are shared with TRBD1. CDR1 KGHSH and CDR2 LQKENI come from the germline V gene. CDR3 length: 14 amino acids. The V segment lost 2 bases and the J segment 6 bases; nucleotides outside the gene matches: 3. The CDR3 sequence is CASSPTTGAGELFF. For the CDR3, the DNA is TGTGCCAGCTCACCAACTACAGGGGCCGGGGAGCTGTTTTTT.

V and J are TRBV9 and TRBJ1-1; TRBD1 matches at 9 bases. CDR3 length: 16 residues. Germline loops: CDR1 SGDLS, CDR2 YYNGEE. The V and J ends lost 2 bases and 5 bases, in that order; junction bases with no gene match: 10. The chain's CDR3 is CASSVGLQGAKTEAFF. The DNA of the CDR3 is TGTGCCAGCAGCGTCGGACTACAGGGGGCAAAGACTGAAGCTTTCTTT.

This clone was counted a few times. The chain carries TRBV6-5 and TRBJ1-5, with 9 bases lining up with TRBD1. There are 15 residues in the CDR3. V was clipped by 0 bases and J by 7 bases; unmatched bases: 4. Germline CDR1 MNHEY, CDR2 SVGAGI. CDR3 coding DNA: TGTGCCAGCAGTTACTCGTGGACAGGGGACCAGCCCCAGCATTTT. Residues: CASSYSWTGDQPQHF.

The DNA of the CDR3 is TGTGCCAGCACTGACGGGACTAGCGGGAGTTTGGGAACGCAGTATTTT. Translated: CASTDGTSGSLGTQYF. The V gene is TRBV7-9, the J gene TRBJ2-3, with 14 bases aligning to TRBD2. V trimming: 7 bases; J trimming: 9 bases; junction bases outside the gene matches: 12. CDR3 length equals 16 residues. CDR1 SEHNR and CDR2 FQNEAQ come from the germline V gene (reference sequence).

This clone was counted only a few times. This chain connects TRBV7-8 to TRBJ2-2; D is unresolved. V was cut by 1 base and J by 1 base, with 10 bases left in between. Germline V gene sequence: CDR1 SGHVS, CDR2 FQNEAQ. The CDR3 is made up of 16 amino acids. The DNA of the CDR3 is TGTGCCAGCAGCTTAGATACCTACCTGAACACCGGGGAGCTGTTTTTT. This translates into CASSLDTYLNTGELFF.

This sequence joins TRBV4-3 and TRBJ2-5; TRBD2 aligns across 10 bases. The J call is uncertain, as TRBJ2-7 better fits the DNA end. The CDR3 spans 15 residues. Per germline, CDR1 LGHNA and CDR2 YSLEER. Here the CDR3 DNA reads TGCGCCAGCAGCTCCCTAGCGGGAGATGGGTACGAGCAGTACTTC. It translates to CASSSLAGDGYEQYF.

The chain recombines TRBV28 with TRBJ2-5; possible D gene TRBD2, 5 bases. Germline CDR1 and CDR2: MDHEN and SYDVKM. V was shortened by 7 bases and J by 11 bases, with 17 bases between the two germline ends. CDR3 length: 12 amino acids. Here the CDR3 reads CASTSGVREQYF. CDR3 nucleotides: TGTGCCAGCACCTCCGGGGTGAGGGAGCAGTACTTC.

This clone was seen a handful of times. The V call is TRBV2, the J call TRBJ2-5; 10 nucleotides align to TRBD2. The CDR3 has 16 amino acids. V dropped 6 bases and J dropped 2; count of bases not matched to a gene: 9. Germline V lookup: CDR1 SNHLY, CDR2 FYNNEI. The CDR3 spells CASRIKGGLAQETQYF. CDR3 nucleotide sequence: TGTGCCAGCAGAATAAAGGGGGGACTAGCGCAAGAGACCCAGTACTTC.

About this clone itself: Different DNA sequences within this sample yield the same CDR3. The chain has TRBV19 and TRBJ1-5, with a weak D call TRBD1 (6 bases). CDR3 length: 15 residues. Looked up from germline, CDR1 is LNHDA and CDR2 is SQIVND (reference sequence). The V end was cut by 4 bases, the J end by 0 bases, with 10 bases between. The CDR3 loop is CASSRGQNSNQPQHF. The CDR3 coding sequence is TGTGCCAGTAGTAGGGGGCAGAATAGCAATCAGCCCCAGCATTTT.

This clone has more than one count but fewer than ten. The chain carries TRBV5-1 and TRBJ2-7, with 13 bases fitting TRBD2. The CDR3 has 16 residues. Germline trimming cut 7 bases from V and 5 bases from J; bases unmatched to any gene: 12. Germline CDR1 reads SGHRS; CDR2 reads YFSETQ. The CDR3 here is CASGTRLAGGNDEQYF. The CDR3 coding sequence is TGCGCCAGCGGGACCCGACTAGCGGGAGGAAACGACGAGCAGTACTTC.

The rearrangement links TRBV25-1 to TRBJ2-7, with D perhaps matching TRBD2 (5 bases). Trimming removed 3 bases at V and 7 bases at J, with 19 bases between. The length of the CDR3 is 15 residues. Germline lookup yields CDR1 MGHDK and CDR2 SYGVNS. CDR3 nucleotides: TGTGCCAGCAGTGAGGCGAAGGGAGAGGTTTCTGAGCAGTACTTC. Protein: CASSEAKGEVSEQYF.

CDR3 sequence reads: CASMGTSGAGEQFF. For the CDR3, the DNA is TGTGCCAGCATGGGGACTAGCGGAGCTGGGGAGCAGTTCTTC. V usage is TRBV6-5 and J usage is TRBJ2-1, with 11 bases identical to TRBD2. The V and J ends lost 7 bases and 10 bases, in that order; junction bases with no gene match: 9. Germline V gene data show CDR1 as MNHEY and CDR2 as SVGAGI. This CDR3 is 14 amino acids long.

In its sample, this clone was seen many times. The CDR3 here is CASSPAGTGYNEQFF. The CDR3 coding sequence is TGTGCCAGCAGTCCCGCCGGGACAGGGTACAATGAGCAGTTCTTC. The rearrangement links TRBV6-5 to TRBJ2-1, with TRBD1 identical over 9 bases. This CDR3 region has 15 residues. V gave up 5 bases and J gave up 4 bases; unmatched junction bases: 6. Germline CDR1 is MNHEY and CDR2 is SVGAGI.

By frequency in the sample, this clone is medium-sized (0.01 to 0.1%). The CDR3 reads CASSQEGSGTQYF. In DNA form, the CDR3 reads TGCGCCAGCAGCCAAGAGGGTAGCGGGACGCAGTATTTT. The chain uses TRBV4-1 and TRBJ2-3, with TRBD2 matching 7 bases. V shed 0 bases and J 9 bases; nucleotides not matched to a gene: 3. The CDR3 totals 13 residues. Germline V lookup: CDR1 MGHRA, CDR2 YSYEKL.

V and J are TRBV18 and TRBJ2-2; perhaps TRBD1 as D (5 bases). Germline CDR1 reads KGHSH; CDR2 reads LQKENI. This CDR3 has 16 amino acids. Trimming shortened V by 8 bases and J by 1 base, and 17 bases separated the two germline ends. As DNA, the CDR3 is TGTGCCAGCCAGCCCGGACACAATGTGAACACCGGGGAGCTGTTTTTT. This translates into CASQPGHNVNTGELFF.

This clone was seen only a few times. The chain joins TRBV7-2 to TRBJ1-4; 7 bases fit TRBD1. V dropped 5 bases and J dropped 8; count of bases not matched to a gene: 11. Germline V CDR1 and CDR2: SGHTA, FQGNSA. This CDR3 has 15 residues. The CDR3 spells CASSLGTASGEKLFF. The CDR3 DNA reads TGTGCCAGCAGCCTAGGGACAGCCTCGGGAGAAAAACTGTTTTTT.

The chain has TRBV5-6 and TRBJ2-7; a weak D match, TRBD1 (6 bases). The ends were cut back, 1 base at V and 2 bases at J, with 10 bases in the middle. Germline lookup yields CDR1 SGHDT and CDR2 YYEEEE. The CDR3 has 14 residues. This CDR3 is CASSLLGQTYEQYF. The CDR3 nucleotides read TGTGCCAGCAGCTTGTTGGGACAAACCTACGAGCAGTACTTC.

This clone was detected a few times. This chain uses TRBV6-1 with TRBJ2-1, with TRBD2 matching over 8 bases. CDR3 size: 15 residues. Germline CDR1 MNHNS, CDR2 SASEGT. The V segment lost 7 bases and the J segment 5 bases; nucleotides outside the gene matches: 10. Written as DNA, the CDR3 is TGTGCCAGCACCGCCCGGACTAGCCGCAACAATGAGCAGTTCTTC. Protein sequence: CASTARTSRNNEQFF.